These 2 T cell receptor beta chains were all obtained from the same sample, sequenced in a study of blood T cell repertoires in COVID-19. The repertoire was sequenced with immunoSEQ multiplex PCR; TCRdb's copy has only in-frame clones and lacks some. Here the sample spans about 20,000 clones, roughly nine tenths being singletons. The sample comprised peripheral blood. All receptors come from a human donor with active COVID-19. The donor label of this sample is uncertain.

This clone has only one observation. The CDR3 sequence is CASSDLRTALGNQPQHF. Here the CDR3 DNA reads TGTGCCAGCAGTGACCTAAGGACAGCGTTGGGCAATCAGCCCCAGCATTTT. This chain connects TRBV6-1 to TRBJ1-5; possible D gene TRBD1, 6 bases. CDR1 is MNHNS, CDR2 SASEGT, per germline. V lost 3 bases, J lost 2 bases, and 17 bases lay in between. The CDR3 runs to 17 residues.

The V call is TRBV19, the J call TRBJ2-5; tentatively, D is TRBD1 (6 bases). The CDR3 has 14 amino acids. Trimming removed 6 bases at V and 1 base at J, with 12 bases between. Germline CDR1 reads LNHDA; CDR2 reads SQIVND (reference sequence). For the CDR3, the DNA is TGTGCCAGTAGCTCGACAGGAGCCCAAGAGACCCAGTACTTC. As protein: CASSSTGAQETQYF. The entire variable domain, with the rest obtained from reference TRBV19 and TRBJ2-5, is as follows: DGGITQSPKYLFRKEGQNVTLSCEQNLNHDAMYWYRQDPGQGLRLIYYSQIVNDFQKGDIAEGYSVSREKKESFPLTVTSAQKNPTAFYLCASSSTGAQETQYFGPGTRLLVL.